This T cell receptor (beta chain) was sequenced for a study of T cell responses to AZD1222 COVID-19 vaccine. Study context: Second doses were pooled across both intervals (about 4 or about 12 weeks). Study-wide results and caveats: CD4 TCRs linked to vaccination spanned spike, dominating at 160-218 and 743-854. Only a handful of AZD1222 recipients, roughly six in all, had baseline seropositivity. Compared with day 0, the breadth and depth of the Spike-specific TCR repertoire rose significantly after two doses of AZD1222.

To note about this clone: The antigen is unknown.

Profiling relied on immunoSEQ multiplex PCR, and the TCRdb table lists in-frame clones only, not all of them. Of about 86,000 clones in the sample, about 88% were seen once. The CDR3 totals 14 residues. Germline V gene sequence: CDR1 SNHLY, CDR2 FYNNEI. The V and J ends lost 6 bases and 1 base, in that order; junction bases with no gene match: 5. The TCR was taken from an adult in good health. Material: peripheral blood, obtained on day 0 of AZD1222 vaccination. This sequence joins TRBV2 and TRBJ1-1; 7 bases are shared with TRBD1. CDR3 residues: CASRTTGRNTEAFF. CDR3 nucleotides: TGTGCCAGCAGGACGACAGGGAGGAACACTGAAGCTTTCTTT.